This T cell receptor beta chain was captured in a study of T cells after yellow fever vaccination. This clonotype was picked up a small number of times. TCRdb independently ran MiXCR on the 5' RACE reads; one entry per CDR3 protein. This sample yields around 310,000 distinct CDR3 sequences, of which about 4% are seen a single time; 24% belongs to the top ten. This specimen consisted of PBMCs, obtained 5 days after the yellow fever booster vaccination. The source of this sequence is a man younger than 30 who received the YFV17D yellow fever vaccine.

The CDR3 loop reads CASSPGGMDTRDTQYF. CDR3 DNA: TGCGCCAGCAGCCCAGGAGGGATGGACACACGGGATACGCAGTATTTT. The genes are TRBV5-1 and TRBJ2-3; tentative D call: TRBD2 (6 bases). Germline CDR1 and CDR2: SGHRS and YFSETQ. V lost 4 bases and J lost 6, with 21 bases in between. There are 16 residues in the CDR3.